Listed here are 2 T cell receptor beta chains from one sample, sequenced in a study of immune evolution from preneoplasia to lung adenocarcinoma. Some clones are missing from TCRdb's copy, which holds only in-frame ones; the method was immunoSEQ multiplex PCR. The sample holds roughly 13,000 clones, 80% seen once. Sequencing was carried out using FFPE minimally invasive lung adenocarcinoma tissue. These receptors originate from a person aged 65-85 years with lung adenocarcinoma.

This clone has more than one count but fewer than ten. The gene calls are TRBV18 and TRBJ2-1, with a tentative D call TRBD2 (5 bases). The V end lost 2 bases, the J end lost 0 bases, and 17 bases lay between the germline ends. The CDR3 is made up of 18 amino acids. CDR1 and CDR2 from the germline V gene are KGHSH and LQKENI. CDR3 in amino acids: CASSPRPIGMRSYNEQFF. The CDR3 DNA reads TGTGCCAGCTCACCAAGGCCGATCGGGATGCGCTCCTACAATGAGCAGTTCTTC.

V usage is TRBV18 and J usage is TRBJ1-4, with 7 bases identical to TRBD1. This CDR3 is 14 amino acids long. V lost 3 bases and J lost 5; bases outside the gene matches: 3. The germline V gene encodes CDR1 KGHSH and CDR2 LQKENI. CDR3 DNA: TGTGCCAGCTCACCCGGGACAGACAATGAAAAACTGTTTTTT. Protein sequence: CASSPGTDNEKLFF. The variable domain in full, completed from reference TRBV18 and TRBJ1-4, reads NAGVMQNPRHLVRRRGQEARLRCSPMKGHSHVYWYRQLPEEGLKFMVYLQKENIIDESGMPKERFSAEFPKEGPSILRIQQVVRGDSAAYFCASSPGTDNEKLFFGSGTQLSVL.